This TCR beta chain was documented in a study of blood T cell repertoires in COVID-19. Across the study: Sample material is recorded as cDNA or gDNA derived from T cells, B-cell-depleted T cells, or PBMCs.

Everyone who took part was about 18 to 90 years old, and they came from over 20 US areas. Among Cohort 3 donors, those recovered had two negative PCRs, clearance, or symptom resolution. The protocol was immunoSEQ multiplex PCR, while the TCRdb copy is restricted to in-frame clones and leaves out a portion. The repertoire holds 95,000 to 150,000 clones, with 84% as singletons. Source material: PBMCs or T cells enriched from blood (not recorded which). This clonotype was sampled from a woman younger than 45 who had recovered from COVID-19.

CDR3 nucleotides: TGTGCCAGCAGCGTAGGGACAGGGAACACCGGGGAGCTGTTTTTT. Residues: CASSVGTGNTGELFF. The chain uses TRBV7-3 and TRBJ2-2; 8 nucleotides match TRBD1. V lost 5 bases and J lost 1; bases outside the gene matches: 3. This CDR3 has 15 amino acids. From germline, CDR1 is SGHTA and CDR2 FQGTGA.